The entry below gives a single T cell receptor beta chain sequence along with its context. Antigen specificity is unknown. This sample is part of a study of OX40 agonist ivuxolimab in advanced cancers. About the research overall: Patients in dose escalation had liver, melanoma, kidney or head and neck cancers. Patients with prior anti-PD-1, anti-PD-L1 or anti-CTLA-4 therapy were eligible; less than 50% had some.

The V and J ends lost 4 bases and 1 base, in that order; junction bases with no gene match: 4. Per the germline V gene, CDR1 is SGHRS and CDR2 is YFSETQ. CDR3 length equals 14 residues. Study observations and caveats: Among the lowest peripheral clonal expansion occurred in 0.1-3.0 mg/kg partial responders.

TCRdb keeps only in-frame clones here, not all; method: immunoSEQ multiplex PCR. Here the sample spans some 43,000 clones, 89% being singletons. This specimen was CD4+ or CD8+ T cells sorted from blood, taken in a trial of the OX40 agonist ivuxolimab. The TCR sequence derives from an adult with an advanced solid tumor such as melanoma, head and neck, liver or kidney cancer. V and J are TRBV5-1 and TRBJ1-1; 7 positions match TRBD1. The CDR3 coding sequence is TGCGCCAGCAGCCCTGGACAGGAGAACACTGAAGCTTTCTTT. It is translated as CASSPGQENTEAFF.